This T cell receptor beta chain was captured by sequencing in a study of sequential checkpoint blockade in melanoma. Across the whole study: TCRbeta immunosequencing was performed on DNA from fewer than 95 pretreatment melanoma tumor samples. Under 25 patients had matched tumor biopsies before treatment and at week 13 after nivolumab or ipilimumab alone.

The treatment is: randomized to nivolumab then ipilimumab (arm A) or the reverse (arm B). Produced via immunoSEQ multiplex PCR; TCRdb's table is partial and in-frame only. The sample lists 35,000 to 40,000 clones; roughly 32% were seen once. Study-wide points: Rising tumor T-cell fraction and clonality meant about 30 times likelier benefit. Tumor T-cell fraction and clonality correlated with PD-L1 and CD8+ counts.

On this clone: Antigen: not known.

Source: tumor tissue (inferred from file names), taken from a patient given nivolumab and ipilimumab in sequence. The sequence was collected from a human donor with melanoma.

CDR3 sequence: CASSFHPASGNTIYF. The CDR3 DNA sequence: TGTGCCAGTAGTTTCCATCCGGCCTCTGGAAACACCATATATTTT. The chain is built from TRBV19 and TRBJ1-3; D not resolved. Trimming took 5 bases from V and 0 from J, leaving 11 bases between them. Germline V gene data show CDR1 as LNHDA and CDR2 as SQIVND (reference sequence). The CDR3 totals 15 residues.